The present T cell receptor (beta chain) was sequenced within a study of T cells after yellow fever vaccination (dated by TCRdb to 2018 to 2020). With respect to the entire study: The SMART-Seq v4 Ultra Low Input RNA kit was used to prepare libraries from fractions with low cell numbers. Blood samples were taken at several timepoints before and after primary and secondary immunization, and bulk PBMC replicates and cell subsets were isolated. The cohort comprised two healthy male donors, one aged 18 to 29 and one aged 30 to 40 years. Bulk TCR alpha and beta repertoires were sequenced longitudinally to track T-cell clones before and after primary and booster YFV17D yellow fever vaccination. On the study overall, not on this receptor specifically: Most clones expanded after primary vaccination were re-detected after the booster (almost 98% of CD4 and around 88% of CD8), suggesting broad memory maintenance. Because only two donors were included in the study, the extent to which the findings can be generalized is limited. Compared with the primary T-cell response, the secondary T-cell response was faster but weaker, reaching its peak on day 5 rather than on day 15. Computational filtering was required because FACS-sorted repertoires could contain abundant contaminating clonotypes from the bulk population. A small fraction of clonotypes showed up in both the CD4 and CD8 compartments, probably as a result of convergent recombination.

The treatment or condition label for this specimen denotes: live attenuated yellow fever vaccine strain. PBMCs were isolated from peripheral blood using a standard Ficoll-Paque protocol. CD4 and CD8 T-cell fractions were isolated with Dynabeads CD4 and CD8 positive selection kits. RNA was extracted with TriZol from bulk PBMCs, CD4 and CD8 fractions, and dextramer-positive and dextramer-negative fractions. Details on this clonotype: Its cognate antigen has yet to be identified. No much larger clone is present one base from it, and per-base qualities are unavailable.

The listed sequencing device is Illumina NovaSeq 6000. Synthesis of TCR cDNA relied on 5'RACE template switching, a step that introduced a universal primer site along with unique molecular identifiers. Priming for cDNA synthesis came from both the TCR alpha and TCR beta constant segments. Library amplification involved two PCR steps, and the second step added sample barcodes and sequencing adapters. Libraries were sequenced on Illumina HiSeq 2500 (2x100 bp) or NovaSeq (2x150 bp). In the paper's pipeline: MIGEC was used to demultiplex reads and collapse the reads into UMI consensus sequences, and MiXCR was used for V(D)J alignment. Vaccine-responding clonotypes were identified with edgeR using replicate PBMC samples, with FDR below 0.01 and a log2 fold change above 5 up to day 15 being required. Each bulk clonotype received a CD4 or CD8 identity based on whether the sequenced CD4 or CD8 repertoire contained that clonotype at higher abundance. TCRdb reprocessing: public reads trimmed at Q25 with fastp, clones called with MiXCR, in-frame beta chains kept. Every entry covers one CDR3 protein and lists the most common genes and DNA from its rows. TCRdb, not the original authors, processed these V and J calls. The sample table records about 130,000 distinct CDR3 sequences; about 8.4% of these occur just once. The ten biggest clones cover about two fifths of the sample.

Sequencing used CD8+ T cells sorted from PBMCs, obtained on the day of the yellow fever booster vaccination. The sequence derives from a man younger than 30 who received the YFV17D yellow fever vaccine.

The CDR3 here reads CASSHGQHEKLFF. The DNA sequence follows: TGCGCCAGCAGCCACGGACAGCATGAAAAACTGTTTTTT. Recombination joined TRBV4-1 with TRBJ1-4, and TRBD1 may be the D gene, going by 6 matching bases. From cysteine to phenylalanine, the CDR3 is 13 amino acids long. Solely the CDR3 DNA is kept, with 39 bases framed from the first base. A distance of 8 bases separates the germline ends of V and J, which lose 3 bases and 6 bases respectively. CDR1 and CDR2 were assigned from the germline V gene as MGHRA and YSYEKL.